Sequencing of this T cell receptor beta chain was carried out in a study of Tregs in tolerant kidney transplant recipients. Looking at the study overall: The nonmyeloablative bone marrow transplants came from related graft donors, with transient mixed chimerism. Study results and limitations: Tolerant patients' donor-specific Tregs expanded beyond overall Tregs, suggesting antigen-driven growth. Activated donor B cell expansion appeared to reveal the most relevant donor-specific TCRbeta repertoire.

The CDR3 is 14 residues long. V was shortened by 4 bases and J by 5 bases, with 14 bases between the two germline ends. Germline V CDR1 and CDR2: SGHTA, FQGNSA. Turning to this clone: The antigen is undetermined.

Only in-frame clones appear in the TCRdb table, and some are missing; sequencing was by immunoSEQ multiplex PCR. The sample records 85,000 to 100,000 clones, 80% to 95% being singletons. The chain links TRBV7-2 to TRBJ2-5; the D gene is possibly TRBD2 (7 bases). The material was CD4+ T cells from blood, obtained before the transplant. The sequence was collected from a human donor who received a combined kidney and bone marrow transplant. CDR3 DNA sequence: TGTGCCAGCAGCTGGAGGCGGGGGCAGGAGACCCAGTACTTC. Its translation: CASSWRRGQETQYF. Complete variable domain (other parts from reference TRBV7-2 and TRBJ2-5): GAGVSQSPSNKVTEKGKDVELRCDPISGHTALYWYRQSLGQGLEFLIYFQGNSAPDKSGLPSDRFSAERTGGSVSTLTIQRTQQEDSAVYLCASSWRRGQETQYFGPGTRLLVL.